The source of this T cell receptor (beta chain) is a study of blood T cell repertoires in COVID-19. Germline assignment: CDR1 MNHNS and CDR2 SASEGT. This CDR3 is 15 amino acids long. Trimming removed 1 base from V and 5 bases from J, with 14 bases in between. Measured with immunoSEQ multiplex PCR; TCRdb has only the in-frame clones, and not every one. This table holds fewer than 80,000 clones, around 86% found once. The J gene is TRBJ1-2, the V gene TRBV6-1, with no clear D. The receptor's source is a man between 70 and 80 years old with acute or convalescent COVID-19. Sequencing was performed on peripheral blood. In DNA form, the CDR3 reads TGTGCCAGCAGTGAAGGGGCAGGAAATTCTTATGGCTACACCTTC. Translating gives CASSEGAGNSYGYTF.